The rows below give T cell receptor beta chains drawn from one sample of a study of cytomegalovirus exposure and HLA in healthy donors. Profiling relied on immunoSEQ multiplex PCR, and the TCRdb table lists in-frame clones only, not all of them. Counted here are 190,000 or so clones, approximately 83% occurring once; the ten biggest clones make up under 3.5%. The specimen sequenced was PBMCs. The receptors originated from a woman aged 18-29 years in good health and CMV-seropositive. The CDR3 runs from the conserved cysteine through the conserved F or W. A D gene is named only where the DNA matches it firmly. Clone size, where shown, is once, few, many, or a class for clones that have expanded.

abundance | j_gene | v_gene | d_gene | CDR3aa | CDR3nt
. | TRBJ1-1 | TRBV4-3 | . | CASSQDYAGTEAFF | TGCGCCAGCAGCCAAGATTACGCGGGCACTGAAGCTTTCTTT
. | TRBJ2-3 | TRBV10-3 | . | CAISVRFEADTQYF | TGTGCCATCAGTGTTCGATTCGAGGCAGATACGCAGTATTTT
. | TRBJ1-4 | TRBV7-8 | . | CASSLEQYSTNEKLFF | TGTGCCAGCAGCTTAGAACAGTATTCAACTAATGAAAAACTGTTTTTT
. | TRBJ1-1 | TRBV11-2 | . | CASSLGANTEAFF | TGTGCCAGCAGCTTAGGAGCGAACACTGAAGCTTTCTTT
. | TRBJ1-1 | TRBV4-1 | . | CASSHTGRDTEAFF | TGCGCCAGCAGCCATACAGGTAGAGACACTGAAGCTTTCTTT
. | TRBJ1-2 | TRBV15 | . | CATSRPTTGTRNYGYTF | TGTGCCACCAGCAGACCTACGACCGGGACACGCAACTATGGCTACACCTTC
. | TRBJ1-5 | TRBV10-3 | . | CAISESGAGEGQPQHF | TGTGCCATCAGTGAGTCGGGGGCAGGGGAAGGTCAGCCCCAGCATTTT
once | TRBJ1-2 | TRBV19 | . | CASSLGGRRGYTF | TGTGCCAGTTCCCTGGGGGGGCGCCGGGGCTACACCTTC
. | TRBJ2-2 | TRBV19 | . | CASSIGTGELFF | TGTGCCAGTAGTATCGGCACCGGGGAGCTGTTTTTT
. | TRBJ1-3 | TRBV2 | . | CASSIRLGSGNTIYF | TGTGCCAGCAGTATCAGGTTGGGCTCTGGAAACACCATATATTTT
once | TRBJ1-2 | TRBV5-1 | TRBD1 | CASSLGTGEFGYTF | TGCGCCAGCAGCTTAGGGACAGGGGAGTTCGGCTACACCTTC
once | TRBJ2-1 | TRBV5-1 | TRBD2 | CASNSGDSYNEQFF | TGCGCCAGCAATAGCGGGGACTCCTACAATGAGCAGTTCTTC
. | TRBJ1-6 | TRBV7-3 | . | CASSLTGRDESPLHF | TGTGCCAGCAGCTTAACTGGGCGGGATGAATCACCCCTCCACTTT
. | TRBJ2-1 | TRBV9 | TRBD2 | CASSQLGGAYNEQFF | TGTGCCAGCAGCCAACTCGGGGGGGCCTACAATGAGCAGTTCTTC
. | TRBJ1-6 | TRBV18 | TRBD1 | CASSLDRDYNSPLHF | TGTGCCAGCTCACTAGACAGGGATTATAATTCACCCCTCCACTTT
. | TRBJ2-5 | TRBV4-1 | . | CASSQDSYAKTQYF | TGCGCCAGCAGCCAAGATAGTTACGCAAAGACCCAGTACTTC
. | TRBJ2-1 | TRBV7-6 | . | CASSGGFRGASNEQFF | TGTGCCAGCAGCGGGGGTTTTCGGGGGGCCTCGAATGAGCAGTTCTTC
. | TRBJ1-2 | TRBV18 | . | CASSPRQRTAYGYTF | TGTGCCAGCTCACCAAGACAGAGAACGGCCTATGGCTACACCTTC
. | TRBJ2-5 | TRBV5-1 | TRBD2 | CASSTGLAIEETQYF | TGCGCCAGCAGCACGGGACTAGCTATCGAAGAGACCCAGTACTTC
. | TRBJ1-5 | TRBV27 | . | CASSLRSRTNQPQHF | TGTGCCAGCAGTTTGAGGAGCAGAACCAATCAGCCCCAGCATTTT
. | TRBJ2-2 | TRBV11-2 | TRBD2 | CASRKTSGGAENTGELFF | TGTGCCAGCAGGAAGACTAGCGGGGGGGCGGAGAACACCGGGGAGCTGTTTTTT